The 4 T cell receptor beta chains presented below share a single source sample, sequenced in a study of T cell repertoires in cytomegalovirus infection. TCRdb re-called the reads with MiXCR, one entry per CDR3 protein. This sample has hundreds of thousands of distinct CDR3 sequences, with roughly 20% found just once. Sequenced: PBMCs. Every receptor here comes from a human donor in good health (CMV status not recorded). Some clones in this sample may be carry-over from other donors' samples.

This clonotype was seen at least ten times. The chain carries TRBV7-2 and TRBJ2-7; D not resolved. Germline V gene sequence: CDR1 SGHTA, CDR2 FQGNSA. The V gene lost 6 bases and the J gene lost 5 bases, with 20 bases spanning the gap. This CDR3 comprises 15 residues. The chain's CDR3 is CASSSLGVRMDEQYF. For the CDR3, the DNA is TGTGCCAGCAGTTCCCTTGGGGTGCGGATGGACGAGCAGTACTTC.

This chain connects TRBV12-3 or TRBV12-4 to TRBJ2-7; D is ambiguous. Trimming pared 2 bases from V and 7 bases from J, leaving 9 bases between. The CDR3 has 12 residues. In DNA, the CDR3 is TGTGCCAGCAGTTTAATGGGGTTGGAGCAGTACTTC. Translation gives CASSLMGLEQYF.

The chain carries TRBV10-3 and TRBJ1-1; no firm D call. Germline loops: CDR1 ENHRY, CDR2 SYGVKD. With 0 bases removed from V and 14 bases from J, the gap between germline ends came to 16 bases. The CDR3 contains 13 residues. The CDR3 DNA is TGTGCCATCAGTGAGTCTTGGACGGACGGCGAGTTCTTT. It yields the protein CAISESWTDGEFF.

On this clonotype: A junction boundary mismatches the germline segment, possibly from a read error. V usage is TRBV18 and J usage is TRBJ2-1; D unclear. The CDR3 runs to 13 residues. CDR1 and CDR2 from the germline V gene are KGHSH and LQKENI. The DNA of the CDR3 is TGTGCCAGCTCACCGGCCTCCGACAATGAGCAGTTCTTC. Residues: CASSPASDNEQFF. Full variable domain (remainder filled in from reference TRBV18 and TRBJ2-1): NAGVMQNPRHLVRRRGQEARLRCSPMKGHSHVYWYRQLPEEGLKFMVYLQKENIIDESGMPKERFSAEFPKEGPSILRIQQVVRGDSAAYFCASSPASDNEQFFGPGTRLTVL.